This T cell receptor (beta chain) emerged from a study of memory CD4+ T cells and cytomegalovirus serostatus. The sort gate was single viable CD3+CD4+CD8-CD45RO+ cells for memory CD4+ T cells. Produced via immunoSEQ multiplex PCR; TCRdb's table is partial and in-frame only. In the table there are around 57,000 clones, 80% of which are singletons. Trimming removed 1 base at V and 1 base at J, with 10 bases between. CDR1 is KGHSH and CDR2 is LQKENI in the germline V gene. This CDR3 spans 15 amino acids. This receptor was obtained from an adult in good health and CMV-seronegative. Some clones in this sample may be carry-over from other donors' samples. The specimen was memory CD4+ T cells from blood. V and J are TRBV18 and TRBJ2-5; D is undetermined. CDR3 sequence reads: CASSPRRVFQETQYF. The DNA for the CDR3 is TGTGCCAGCTCACCACGAAGGGTTTTCCAAGAGACCCAGTACTTC. Full variable domain (outside the CDR3, taken from reference TRBV18 and TRBJ2-5): NAGVMQNPRHLVRRRGQEARLRCSPMKGHSHVYWYRQLPEEGLKFMVYLQKENIIDESGMPKERFSAEFPKEGPSILRIQQVVRGDSAAYFCASSPRRVFQETQYFGPGTRLLVL.